The 21 T cell receptor beta chains presented below share a single source sample, sequenced in a study of blood T cell repertoires in COVID-19. Produced via immunoSEQ multiplex PCR; TCRdb's table is partial and in-frame only. This repertoire shows about 110,000 clones, around 78% found once; its top ten account for 6.2%. The sample comprised peripheral blood. The receptors were sampled from a man of 80 years or more with COVID-19, enrolled during active disease.

The chain combines TRBV29-1 with TRBJ1-3; 8 nucleotides line up with TRBD1. The junction had 6 bases not matched to a gene; V was cut back by 7 bases and J by 4 bases. The CDR3 is made up of 13 amino acids. CDR1 and CDR2 (germline): SQVTM, ANQGSEA. This CDR3 is CSAGQGRGNTIYF. The CDR3 coding sequence is TGCAGCGCAGGACAGGGCCGAGGAAACACCATATATTTT.

V gene TRBV30 combines with J gene TRBJ1-2; D uncertain. There are 13 residues in the CDR3. CDR1 GTSNPN and CDR2 SVGIG come from the germline V gene (reference sequence). V dropped 0 bases and J dropped 0 bases, with 5 bases sitting between them. The CDR3 DNA is TGTGCCTGGAGTGTACAAGCTAACTATGGCTACACCTTC. This gives the protein CAWSVQANYGYTF.

This CDR3 is CASSTNTDTQYF. The CDR3 nucleotides are TGTGCCAGTAGTACCAACACAGATACGCAGTATTTT. V is TRBV19 and J is TRBJ2-3; D unresolved. V was trimmed by 4 bases and J by 2 bases, leaving 4 bases between them. This CDR3 is built from 12 residues. Germline loops: CDR1 LNHDA, CDR2 SQIVND (reference sequence).

This clone has just one count. The chain employs TRBV4-2 and TRBJ2-1, with D possibly TRBD2 on 6 matching bases. This CDR3 region has 18 residues. Germline CDR1 reads LGHNA; CDR2 reads YNFKEQ. Trimming took 2 bases from V and 8 from J, leaving 25 bases between them. The DNA of the CDR3 is TGTGCCAGCAGCCAACTCCTCGGAGGGCTAGGGACCTCGGATGAGCAGTTCTTC. Translated: CASSQLLGGLGTSDEQFF.

This clone has a single count. The gene calls are TRBV28 and TRBJ1-5, with D uncertain. V was clipped by 10 bases and J by 0 bases, with 22 bases between them. CDR1 is MDHEN and CDR2 is SYDVKM in the germline V gene. The CDR3 consists of 17 residues. CDR3 nucleotide sequence: TGTGCCACGATAACGCAGGCTGGGAGGGCTAGCAATCAGCCCCAGCATTTT. Translation gives CATITQAGRASNQPQHF. The full variable domain, rest sourced from reference TRBV28 and TRBJ1-5, is DVKVTQSSRYLVKRTGEKVFLECVQDMDHENMFWYRQDPGLGLRLIYFSYDVKMKEKGDIPEGYSVSREKKERFSLILESASTNQTSMYLCATITQAGRASNQPQHFGDGTRLSIL.

As concerns this clone: A junction boundary mismatches the germline segment, possibly from a read error. This chain connects TRBV5-1 to TRBJ2-1, with TRBD2 matching 16 bases. CDR1 is SGHRS and CDR2 is YFSETQ in the germline V gene. This CDR3 region has 17 residues. The CDR3, as DNA: TGCGCCCGCAGCTGGGGGGGACTAGCGGGAGGGGCCAATGAGCAGTTCTTC. Its translation: CARSWGGLAGGANEQFF.

This clone has a handful of counts. The chain employs TRBV13 and TRBJ2-3, with TRBD2 identical over 10 bases. CDR3 length: 17 amino acids. Looked up from germline, CDR1 is PRHDT and CDR2 is FYEKMQ (reference sequence). The J segment lost 3 bases and the V segment lost 4 bases, leaving 10 bases of the junction unmatched. The CDR3 reads CASSSIPGLALTDTQYF. DNA for the CDR3: TGTGCCAGCAGCTCCATACCGGGACTAGCGTTGACAGATACGCAGTATTTT.

CDR3 region: CASSPKRGALNPYEQYF. The CDR3 DNA reads as TGTGCCAGCAGCCCGAAGCGGGGGGCCTTGAACCCCTACGAGCAGTACTTC. V and J are TRBV5-8 and TRBJ2-7; 9 bases map to TRBD2. Per germline, CDR1 SGHTS and CDR2 YDEGEE. There are 17 residues in the CDR3. J lost 2 bases, V lost 4 bases, and 13 bases had no gene match.

The chain combines TRBV4-1 with TRBJ2-1; 7 bases agree with TRBD2. Germline CDR1 MGHRA, CDR2 YSYEKL. With V trimmed by 5 bases and J by 2 bases, 9 bases remained unmatched. This CDR3 is 16 amino acids long. In DNA, the CDR3 is TGCGCCAGCAGCAAGCTACCGGGACTACCCTACAATGAGCAGTTCTTC. It specifies CASSKLPGLPYNEQFF.

This clone appeared a few times. This chain links TRBV4-1 with TRBJ1-1, with D perhaps TRBD1 (6 bases). Per the germline V gene, CDR1 is MGHRA and CDR2 is YSYEKL. V was trimmed by 4 bases and J by 1 base, leaving 16 bases between them. CDR3 length: 16 amino acids. In nucleotides, the CDR3 is TGCGCCAGCAGCCTTAATCGCCTGGGACAGAACACTGAAGCTTTCTTT. This encodes CASSLNRLGQNTEAFF.

V and J are TRBV7-2 and TRBJ2-1; D is perhaps TRBD2 (5 bases). Per the germline V gene, CDR1 is SGHTA and CDR2 is FQGNSA. Trimming left V 6 bases short and J 9 bases short, with 12 bases between. The CDR3 has 12 amino acids. The CDR3 region is CASRLPGGEQFF. The DNA for the CDR3 is TGTGCCAGCAGGCTCCCCGGAGGTGAGCAGTTCTTC.

The J gene is TRBJ2-1, the V gene TRBV15; 10 bases match TRBD2. Germline V CDR1 and CDR2: LNHNV, YYDKDF (reference sequence). The V and J ends lost 8 bases and 7 bases, in that order; junction bases with no gene match: 14. The CDR3 has 16 residues. CDR3 region: CATAPPASGRRNEQFF. DNA for the CDR3: TGTGCCACCGCCCCCCCCGCTAGCGGGAGAAGGAATGAGCAGTTCTTC.

The rearrangement joins TRBV18 to TRBJ1-5; the D is unclear. CDR3 length equals 16 residues. Per germline, CDR1 KGHSH and CDR2 LQKENI. The ends were cut back, 4 bases at V and 1 base at J, with 14 bases in the middle. The CDR3 nucleotides read TGTGCCAGCTCACTTATAGGACGGGAGAGCAATCAGCCCCAGCATTTT. Its protein product is CASSLIGRESNQPQHF.

This clone was seen a handful of times. This chain connects TRBV7-2 to TRBJ2-7; maybe TRBD1 (6 bases). Trimming pared 1 base from V and 3 bases from J, leaving 13 bases between. The CDR3 has 15 residues. The germline gives CDR1 SGHTA, CDR2 FQGNSA. The CDR3 coding sequence is TGTGCCAGCAGCTTAGATTGGGGGCGCGACTACGAGCAGTACTTC. This gives the protein CASSLDWGRDYEQYF.

The CDR3 here is CASSQRVPGQGSYGYTF. The CDR3 nucleotides read TGTGCCAGCAGCCAAAGGGTACCGGGACAGGGGAGCTATGGCTACACCTTC. The chain couples TRBV3-1 (or the pseudogene TRBV3-2) to TRBJ1-2; 10 positions match TRBD1. Germline V CDR1 and CDR2: LGHDT, YNNKEL (reference sequence). The CDR3 is 17 residues long. Unmatched junction bases numbered 10, after V lost 2 bases and J lost 4 bases.

The chain is built from TRBV7-8 and TRBJ2-6; 8 bases are shared with TRBD1. The junction had 11 bases not matched to a gene; V was cut back by 1 base and J by 6 bases. The CDR3 length is 18 residues. The germline CDR1 and CDR2 sequences are SGHVS and FQNEAQ. The CDR3 bases are TGTGCCAGCAGCTTAGATTCGGCAGGGGGCGGAGTGGCCAACGTCCTGACTTTC. Translation: CASSLDSAGGGVANVLTF.

This chain links TRBV7-9 with TRBJ1-3, with TRBD1 as a possible D gene (5 bases). This CDR3 spans 12 amino acids. V was clipped by 5 bases and J by 8 bases, with 10 bases between them. CDR1 SEHNR and CDR2 FQNEAQ come from the germline V gene (reference sequence). This CDR3 reads CASSAGGDTIYF. DNA for the CDR3: TGTGCCAGCAGCGCGGGGGGGGACACCATATATTTT. Using reference TRBV7-9 and TRBJ1-3 for the parts outside the CDR3, the full variable domain is DTGVSQNPRHKITKRGQNVTFRCDPISEHNRLYWYRQTLGQGPEFLTYFQNEAQLEKSRLLSDRFSAERPKGSFSTLEIQRTEQGDSAMYLCASSAGGDTIYFGEGSWLTVV.

Details on this clone: The junction does not match germline at one end; this may be a read error. The chain couples TRBV6-7 to TRBJ1-4; D perhaps matches TRBD1 (5 bases). TRBV6-7 is flagged as an ORF with uncertain function. The CDR3 runs to 11 residues. CDR3 coding DNA: TGTGCCAGCAGTTACTCGATTAGGGGCCTTTTT. Translating it yields CASSYSIRGLF.

J is TRBJ2-5 and V is TRBV29-1; D is ambiguous. This CDR3 is built from 12 residues. Germline CDR1 reads SQVTM; CDR2 reads ANQGSEA. With 8 bases removed from V and 1 base from J, the gap between germline ends came to 11 bases. CDR3 bases: TGCAGCTCCCGGTTAGTCCAAGAGACCCAGTACTTC. Translating gives CSSRLVQETQYF.

The rearrangement uses TRBV7-2 and TRBJ2-7; perhaps TRBD2 as D (6 bases). Between the trimmed V and J ends, which lost 5 bases and 2 bases, there was a span of 19 bases. CDR1 and CDR2 (germline): SGHTA, FQGNSA. The CDR3 covers 16 residues. The CDR3 DNA sequence: TGTGCCAGCAGCGTCAGGTACCGGGACTCCGCCTACGAGCAGTACTTC. It yields the protein CASSVRYRDSAYEQYF.

This rearrangement joins TRBV6-5 to TRBJ1-5, with 9 bases aligning to TRBD1. Germline V CDR1 and CDR2: MNHEY, SVGAGI. The CDR3 runs 12 residues. V shed 10 bases and J 6 bases; nucleotides not matched to a gene: 4. The chain's CDR3 is CATGQGLQPQHF. DNA for the CDR3: TGTGCCACTGGACAGGGGCTTCAGCCCCAGCATTTT.